The 16 T cell receptor beta chains below come from one sample, sequenced in a study of Ad26.COV2.S vaccination and SARS-CoV-2 variants. Assay used: immunoSEQ multiplex PCR; TCRdb lists only in-frame clones, some missing. In the table there are about 350,000 clones, around 89% of which are singletons. The treatment denotes: 15 to 20 received Ad26.COV2.S at low or high dose, single or two shots; about five received placebo; per-sample allocation not given. Sampling occurred on day 63 after the first vaccine or placebo injection. The sequenced sample was peripheral blood, obtained in a trial of Ad26.COV2.S vaccine versus placebo. These receptors all stem from a person between 18 and 65 years old who received the Ad26.COV2.S COVID-19 vaccine or a placebo.

As regards this clone: An end of the junction differs from the germline gene, which may be a read error. The rearrangement joins TRBV5-1 to TRBJ2-5, with TRBD1 matching 7 bases. This CDR3 has 17 amino acids. Germline CDR1 and CDR2: SGHRS and YFSETQ. The CDR3 region is CASSLAKGAPGQEIQYF. The CDR3 nucleotides are TGCGCCAGCAGCTTGGCCAAGGGGGCGCCAGGACAAGAGATCCAGTACTTC.

The genes are TRBV24-1 and TRBJ2-3, with D unclear. Germline lookup yields CDR1 KGHDR and CDR2 SFDVKD. The CDR3 is 16 residues long. V lost 2 bases and J 3 bases, leaving 14 bases between the germline ends. CDR3 DNA: TGTGCCACCAGTGATTCCGGACCAGTCGGTACAGATACGCAGTATTTT. Residues: CATSDSGPVGTDTQYF.

The chain is built from TRBV2 and TRBJ2-7; the D gene is possibly TRBD1 (5 bases). CDR3 length equals 14 residues. Germline V gene data show CDR1 as SNHLY and CDR2 as FYNNEI. The ends were cut back, 1 base at V and 2 bases at J, with 9 bases in the middle. CDR3 region: CASSEGLGAYEQYF. DNA of the CDR3: TGTGCCAGCAGTGAAGGGCTAGGGGCCTACGAGCAGTACTTC.

In this sample, this clone turned up once. V is TRBV28 and J is TRBJ1-4, with a weak D call TRBD1 (6 bases). This CDR3 region has 15 residues. Germline lookup yields CDR1 MDHEN and CDR2 SYDVKM. Trimming took 5 bases from V and 7 from J, leaving 17 bases between them. CDR3: CASSRAGGRAEKLFF. DNA of the CDR3: TGTGCCAGCAGTAGAGCCGGGGGGCGGGCTGAAAAACTGTTTTTT.

The gene calls are TRBV19 and TRBJ1-2; weak D call: TRBD1 (5 bases). CDR1 is LNHDA and CDR2 is SQIVND in the germline V gene (reference sequence). The CDR3 spans 15 residues. V was clipped by 1 base and J by 1 base, with 10 bases between them. CDR3 amino acids: CASSIAFGGNYGYTF. In DNA, the CDR3 is TGTGCCAGTAGTATAGCCTTCGGGGGTAACTATGGCTACACCTTC.

A word on this clone: The same CDR3 also results from other DNA sequences found in this sample. V usage is TRBV18 and J usage is TRBJ2-3; D call uncertain. The V end was cut by 1 base, the J end by 0 bases, with 8 bases between. The CDR3 has 15 residues. Germline assignment: CDR1 KGHSH and CDR2 LQKENI. The CDR3: CASSPRTASTDTQYF. As DNA, the CDR3 is TGTGCCAGCTCACCACGCACTGCTAGCACAGATACGCAGTATTTT.

V is TRBV19 and J is TRBJ2-1; D may correspond to TRBD1 or TRBD2 (5 bases each). The CDR3 length is 11 residues. Trimming took off 5 bases at V and 10 bases at J, with 9 bases between the two ends. CDR1 and CDR2 (germline): LNHDA, SQIVND (reference sequence). CDR3 protein: CASSWGSEQFF. The CDR3 DNA sequence: TGTGCCAGTAGTTGGGGGAGCGAGCAGTTCTTC.

As for this clone: Additional DNA sequences in this sample encode the identical CDR3. The chain is built from TRBV12-3 or TRBV12-4 and TRBJ1-4; D unresolved. CDR3 length: 11 amino acids. V was shortened by 6 bases and J by 8 bases, with 7 bases between the two germline ends. The chain's CDR3 is CASSRGEKLFF. CDR3 bases: TGTGCCAGCAGCCGGGGAGAAAAACTGTTTTTT.

This chain connects TRBV30 to TRBJ1-2; the match to TRBD1 covers 7 bases. CDR1 and CDR2 (germline): GTSNPN, SVGIG (reference sequence). The CDR3 length is 15 residues. V gave up 2 bases and J gave up 4 bases; unmatched junction bases: 10. The CDR3 sequence: CAWSQTQGGLYGYTF. The CDR3 DNA is TGTGCCTGGAGTCAAACCCAGGGGGGTCTCTATGGCTACACCTTC.

The chain employs TRBV5-5 and TRBJ2-1; 9 nucleotides align to TRBD1. The V segment lost 6 bases and the J segment 0 bases; nucleotides outside the gene matches: 13. Germline lookup yields CDR1 SGHKS and CDR2 YYEKEE (reference sequence). The CDR3 spans 18 residues. In DNA, the CDR3 is TGTGCCAGCACCAACGGAGCCGGGACAGGGAACTCCTACAATGAGCAGTTCTTC. Its protein product is CASTNGAGTGNSYNEQFF.

The rearrangement links TRBV28 to TRBJ2-7; D unclear. The V and J ends lost 3 bases and 7 bases respectively, with 16 bases between them. The CDR3 length is 14 residues. Germline V gives CDR1 MDHEN, CDR2 SYDVKM. The CDR3 DNA reads TGTGCCAGCAGTTTCTACGCGGACCGTAGGGAGCAGTACTTC. Translated, it gives CASSFYADRREQYF.

The genes are TRBV4-3 and TRBJ2-1; perhaps TRBD1 as D (6 bases). CDR3 length equals 15 residues. Trimming removed 1 base at V and 3 bases at J, with 10 bases between. Germline values: CDR1 LGHNA, CDR2 YSLEER. The CDR3 DNA follows: TGCGCCAGCAGCCAAGCCAGGGGATTCTACAATGAGCAGTTCTTC. Its translation: CASSQARGFYNEQFF.

The genes are TRBV7-2 and TRBJ1-1; D uncertain. This CDR3 spans 14 amino acids. CDR1 and CDR2 from the germline V gene are SGHTA and FQGNSA. The V end lost 4 bases, the J end lost 11 bases, and 20 bases lay between the germline ends. CDR3 amino acids: CASSWTWKEVEAFF. For the CDR3, the DNA is TGTGCCAGCAGCTGGACCTGGAAGGAGGTGGAGGCTTTCTTT.

The table lists this clone with a few counts. The V gene is TRBV2, the J gene TRBJ1-4; D is undetermined. Germline CDR1 is SNHLY and CDR2 is FYNNEI. V was shortened by 2 bases and J by 3 bases, with 4 bases between the two germline ends. This CDR3 has 13 amino acids. CDR3: CASSEIANEKLFF. The CDR3 DNA follows: TGTGCCAGCAGTGAAATTGCTAATGAAAAACTGTTTTTT.

This clone was seen once. The rearrangement joins TRBV18 to TRBJ2-7; 9 bases agree with TRBD2. The germline gives CDR1 KGHSH, CDR2 LQKENI. This CDR3 is 13 amino acids long. With 5 bases clipped from V and 5 bases from J, the junction kept 4 bases outside the gene matches. The CDR3 nucleotides read TGTGCCAGCTCATCCTTAGCGGGAGACGAGCAGTACTTC. Translated: CASSSLAGDEQYF.

The chain joins TRBV27 to TRBJ1-6, with D uncertain. The V end was cut by 1 base, the J end by 13 bases, with 5 bases between. CDR3 size: 11 residues. The germline CDR1 and CDR2 sequences are MNHEY and SMNVEV (reference sequence). In DNA form, the CDR3 reads TGTGCCAGCAGTTTATATGGGCCCCTCCACTTT. Protein product: CASSLYGPLHF.